Following are 2 T cell receptor beta chains from one sample sequenced in a study of T cell repertoires in cytomegalovirus infection. TCRdb fed the reads into MiXCR, producing one record per CDR3 protein. This sample has about 440,000 distinct CDR3 sequences; approximately 32% occur once, and the top ten carry about an eighth. The sequencing input was PBMCs. The receptor source for this set is a human donor in good health (CMV status not recorded). Some clones in this sample may be carry-over from other donors' samples.

This clonotype showed up just a few times. The V and J genes are TRBV29-1 and TRBJ1-5; 9 bases are shared with TRBD1. The CDR3 is 13 amino acids. The V gene end was trimmed by 4 bases and the J gene end by 7 bases; junction bases not matched to a gene: 5. Germline CDR1 SQVTM, CDR2 ANQGSEA. The CDR3 nucleotides read TGCAGCGTTGCACAGGGGGCGAACCAGCCCCAGCATTTT. Protein sequence: CSVAQGANQPQHF.

The chain combines TRBV20-1 with TRBJ2-3, with 8 bases matching TRBD2. The J segment lost 2 bases and the V segment lost 6 bases, leaving 13 bases of the junction unmatched. Germline V gene lookup returns CDR1 DFQATT and CDR2 SNEGSKA (reference sequence). The CDR3 runs to 16 residues. The CDR3 sequence: CSAAWAGGAPTDTQYF. The DNA for the CDR3 is TGCAGTGCCGCGTGGGCCGGGGGGGCCCCCACAGATACGCAGTATTTT.